This T cell receptor beta chain derives from a study of OX40 agonist ivuxolimab in advanced cancers. In the study overall: Mean age approximately 55 years, range about 20 to 79; just over 80% male. Three patients showed partial responses: one hepatocellular carcinoma and two cutaneous melanoma cases.

This clone has a handful of counts. TCRdb keeps only in-frame clones here, not all; method: immunoSEQ multiplex PCR. The sample holds 40,000 or so clones, 92% seen once. The CDR3 covers 15 residues. V shed 0 bases, J shed 5 bases, and the junction held 4 bases outside the gene matches. CDR1 is MGHRA and CDR2 is YSYEKL in the germline V gene. J is TRBJ2-5 and V is TRBV4-1; 9 nucleotides align to TRBD2. The source is an adult with an advanced solid tumor such as melanoma, head and neck, liver or kidney cancer. The starting material was CD4+ or CD8+ T cells sorted from blood, obtained in a trial of the OX40 agonist ivuxolimab. The CDR3 here is CASSQERGGRETQYF. CDR3 in DNA: TGCGCCAGCAGCCAAGAGCGGGGGGGTAGGGAGACCCAGTACTTC.